A single sample is the source of the 22 T cell receptor beta chains below, sequenced in a study of CD8 T cells in Susac syndrome. RNA amounts of roughly 0.45 to 1 ug underwent reverse transcription with random hexamers. TCRdb re-analysed the immunoSEQ multiplex PCR reads in MiXCR, keeping a single row per CDR3 protein. The profile shows about 150,000 distinct CDR3 sequences, about 94% of them singletons. The specimen sequenced was CD8+ T cells from PBMCs. The source is a human donor with multiple sclerosis.

The V gene is TRBV29-1, the J gene TRBJ1-5; D perhaps matches TRBD1 (6 bases). The germline gives CDR1 SQVTM, CDR2 ANQGSEA. Trimming shortened V by 8 bases and J by 4 bases, and 18 bases separated the two germline ends. The CDR3 is 14 residues long. The CDR3 nucleotides are TGCAGCATTTTGACAGGTTCTCGGAATCAGCCCCAGCATTTT. As protein: CSILTGSRNQPQHF.

The CDR3 DNA reads as TGTGCCAGCAGCACTAGGGGGCCTGGGGCCAACGTCCTGACTTTC. The encoded protein is CASSTRGPGANVLTF. This chain connects TRBV28 to TRBJ2-6; TRBD1 aligns across 7 bases. V was pared by 6 bases and J by 2 bases, with 4 bases of the junction left unmatched. Germline CDR1 is MDHEN and CDR2 is SYDVKM. The CDR3 contains 15 residues.

This rearrangement joins TRBV4-3 to TRBJ2-7, with D possibly TRBD1 on 6 matching bases. CDR3 length equals 14 residues. The germline V gene encodes CDR1 LGHNA and CDR2 YSLEER. V shed 4 bases and J shed 5 bases, with 15 bases lying between them. CDR3 sequence: CASSLQGFVDEQYF. CDR3 nucleotides: TGCGCCAGCAGCCTTCAGGGGTTTGTCGACGAGCAGTACTTC.

This sequence joins TRBV5-1 and TRBJ2-3; a weak D match, TRBD2 (5 bases). This CDR3 region has 13 residues. CDR1 SGHRS and CDR2 YFSETQ come from the germline V gene. Trimming cost V 7 bases and J 0 bases, with 9 bases left between them. The CDR3 sequence is CASYGVSTDTQYF. As DNA, the CDR3 is TGCGCCAGCTACGGGGTTAGCACAGATACGCAGTATTTT.

V gene TRBV7-9 combines with J gene TRBJ2-7; tentatively, D is TRBD2 (5 bases). Germline values: CDR1 SEHNR, CDR2 FQNEAQ (reference sequence). The CDR3 spans 13 residues. V gave up 6 bases and J gave up 1 base, with 10 bases separating them. The CDR3 sequence is CASSPSGSYEQYF. In nucleotides, the CDR3 is TGTGCCAGCAGTCCGTCGGGGTCCTACGAGCAGTACTTC. Combining the CDR3 with reference TRBV7-9 and TRBJ2-7 gives the whole variable domain DTGVSQNPRHKITKRGQNVTFRCDPISEHNRLYWYRQTLGQGPEFLTYFQNEAQLEKSRLLSDRFSAERPKGSFSTLEIQRTEQGDSAMYLCASSPSGSYEQYFGPGTRLTVT.

The DNA of the CDR3 is TGTGCCAGCAGCTTAGGATCGGGGGACGAGCAGTACTTC. Protein sequence: CASSLGSGDEQYF. The chain joins TRBV11-2 to TRBJ2-7, with a tentative D call TRBD2 (6 bases). Germline V CDR1 and CDR2: SGHAT, FQNNGV. V was pared by 1 base and J by 5 bases, with 9 bases between. The CDR3 covers 13 residues. The full variable domain, completed using reference TRBV11-2 and TRBJ2-7, is EAGVAQSPRYKIIEKRQSVAFWCNPISGHATLYWYQQILGQGPKLLIQFQNNGVVDDSQLPKDRFSAERLKGVDSTLKIQPAKLEDSAVYLCASSLGSGDEQYFGPGTRLTVT.

This rearrangement joins TRBV6-2 or TRBV6-3 to TRBJ2-1; D is unclear. V was trimmed by 0 bases and J by 8 bases, leaving 2 bases between them. The CDR3 is made up of 11 amino acids. The V gene's germline CDR1 is MNHEY and CDR2 SVGEGT. The DNA of the CDR3 is TGTGCCAGCAGTTACTCCTATGAGCAGTTCTTC. It yields the protein CASSYSYEQFF.

The chain is built from TRBV4-1 and TRBJ1-2; D is possibly TRBD1 (5 bases). The CDR3 contains 15 residues. V lost 0 bases and J lost 0, with 8 bases in between. The V gene's germline CDR1 is MGHRA and CDR2 YSYEKL. CDR3 in DNA: TGCGCCAGCAGCCAAGACAGGGCAGCTAACTATGGCTACACCTTC. It encodes CASSQDRAANYGYTF.

V gene TRBV3-1 combines with J gene TRBJ1-5; D ambiguous. The CDR3 length is 18 residues. Germline CDR1 and CDR2: LGHDT and YNNKEL (reference sequence). The germline V and J ends were trimmed by 0 bases and 0 bases, with 15 bases remaining between them. CDR3 in amino acids: CASSQDPPDGYSNQPQHF. CDR3 nucleotides: TGTGCCAGCAGCCAAGATCCGCCGGACGGCTATAGCAATCAGCCCCAGCATTTT. Looking up the rest from reference TRBV3-1 and TRBJ1-5 gives the full variable domain: DTAVSQTPKYLVTQMGNDKSIKCEQNLGHDTMYWYKQDSKKFLKIMFSYNNKELIINETVPNRFSPKSPDKAHLNLHINSLELGDSAVYFCASSQDPPDGYSNQPQHFGDGTRLSIL.

The J gene is TRBJ1-2, the V gene TRBV9; D is uncertain. V was trimmed by 7 bases and J by 7 bases, leaving 14 bases between them. CDR3 length: 12 residues. CDR1 is SGDLS and CDR2 is YYNGEE in the germline V gene. The CDR3 coding sequence is TGTGCCAGCGGAGGGAACGACCGTGGCTACACCTTC. The encoded protein is CASGGNDRGYTF.

The rearrangement joins TRBV24-1 to TRBJ2-7; possible D gene TRBD2, 7 bases. The CDR3 length is 13 residues. Germline lookup yields CDR1 KGHDR and CDR2 SFDVKD. V was shortened by 3 bases and J by 10 bases, with 15 bases between the two germline ends. The CDR3 protein is CATSDRGAPHQYF. CDR3 DNA sequence: TGTGCCACCAGTGATCGGGGGGCCCCGCATCAGTACTTC.

V gene TRBV2 combines with J gene TRBJ1-5; no clear D. The V end lost 4 bases, the J end lost 0 bases, and 10 bases lay between the germline ends. This CDR3 spans 15 amino acids. In germline, CDR1 is SNHLY, CDR2 FYNNEI. The CDR3 here is CASSATRLSNQPQHF. CDR3 in DNA: TGTGCCAGCAGTGCGACAAGACTTAGCAATCAGCCCCAGCATTTT.

This chain joins TRBV11-1 and TRBJ2-3, with D maybe TRBD1 (5 bases). Trimming stripped 3 bases from V and 6 bases from J, with 13 bases between. In germline, CDR1 is SGHAT, CDR2 FQDESV (reference sequence). The CDR3 totals 14 residues. This CDR3 reads CASSLGQGSDTQYF. CDR3 bases: TGTGCCAGCAGCTTGGGGCAGGGTTCGGATACGCAGTATTTT.

The chain uses TRBV7-9 and TRBJ2-7, with D perhaps TRBD1 (6 bases). V shed 5 bases and J shed 7 bases, with 21 bases lying between them. CDR1 SEHNR and CDR2 FQNEAQ come from the germline V gene (reference sequence). The CDR3 length is 15 residues. CDR3 loop: CASSPDSPQKREQYF. DNA for the CDR3: TGTGCCAGCAGCCCGGACAGCCCTCAGAAAAGGGAGCAGTACTTC.

The rearrangement joins TRBV11-2 to TRBJ2-7, with D perhaps matching TRBD1 (5 bases). The germline CDR1 and CDR2 sequences are SGHAT and FQNNGV. This CDR3 has 14 amino acids. Trimming stripped 5 bases from V and 5 bases from J, with 16 bases between. The CDR3 sequence is CASSDPIRVDEQYF. The CDR3 DNA is TGTGCCAGCAGCGACCCAATCAGGGTAGACGAGCAGTACTTC.

V is TRBV20-1 and J is TRBJ1-5, with D unclear. The germline V and J ends were trimmed by 5 bases and 2 bases, with 13 bases remaining between them. The V gene's germline CDR1 is DFQATT and CDR2 SNEGSKA (reference sequence). The CDR3 runs to 14 residues. The chain's CDR3 is CSAEYPGGNQPQHF. The CDR3 DNA reads as TGCAGTGCTGAGTACCCGGGAGGCAATCAGCCCCAGCATTTT.

CDR3 sequence: CASSSGQLVNSPLHF. Here the CDR3 DNA reads TGTGCCAGCAGCTCGGGACAGCTGGTGAATTCACCCCTCCACTTT. J is TRBJ1-6 and V is TRBV11-2; 7 nucleotides align to TRBD1. V gave up 4 bases and J gave up 7 bases; unmatched junction bases: 7. CDR1 SGHAT and CDR2 FQNNGV come from the germline V gene. This CDR3 contains 15 residues. Drawing the rest from reference TRBV11-2 and TRBJ1-6, the complete variable domain is EAGVAQSPRYKIIEKRQSVAFWCNPISGHATLYWYQQILGQGPKLLIQFQNNGVVDDSQLPKDRFSAERLKGVDSTLKIQPAKLEDSAVYLCASSSGQLVNSPLHFGNGTRLTVT.

This chain uses TRBV4-1 with TRBJ1-6; D unresolved. CDR1 is MGHRA, CDR2 YSYEKL, per germline. There are 13 residues in the CDR3. Trimming stripped 0 bases from V and 9 bases from J, with 6 bases between. The CDR3 DNA reads as TGCGCCAGCAGCCAAGATGGCGGTTCACCCCTCCACTTT. As protein: CASSQDGGSPLHF.

The genes are TRBV20-1 and TRBJ2-7; tentatively, D is TRBD2 (5 bases). Germline CDR1 is DFQATT and CDR2 is SNEGSKA (reference sequence). CDR3 length: 10 amino acids. V was shortened by 6 bases and J by 6 bases, with 9 bases between the two germline ends. The CDR3 nucleotides read TGCAGTGCCTCGGCGGGCGAGCAGTACTTC. It yields the protein CSASAGEQYF.

The CDR3 DNA sequence: TGTGCCACCAGCAGAAAGACAGGGAGTGAGCAGTTCTTC. This translates into CATSRKTGSEQFF. V and J are TRBV15 and TRBJ2-1; 7 bases match TRBD1. CDR1 and CDR2 (germline): LNHNV, YYDKDF (reference sequence). The CDR3 extends over 13 amino acids. Trimming at V came to 2 bases and at J to 9 bases, leaving 4 bases not matched to a gene.

The J gene is TRBJ1-5, the V gene TRBV7-2, with D possibly being TRBD1 (6 bases). The germline V and J ends were trimmed by 4 bases and 6 bases, with 13 bases remaining between them. In germline, CDR1 is SGHTA, CDR2 FQGNSA. CDR3 size: 14 residues. CDR3 protein: CASSSTGRGQPQHF. Written as DNA, the CDR3 is TGTGCCAGCAGCTCCACAGGGAGGGGTCAGCCCCAGCATTTT. The whole variable domain, filled in from reference TRBV7-2 and TRBJ1-5, reads GAGVSQSPSNKVTEKGKDVELRCDPISGHTALYWYRQSLGQGLEFLIYFQGNSAPDKSGLPSDRFSAERTGGSVSTLTIQRTQQEDSAVYLCASSSTGRGQPQHFGDGTRLSIL.

The V call is TRBV2, the J call TRBJ1-4; 9 nucleotides agree with TRBD1. From germline, CDR1 is SNHLY and CDR2 FYNNEI. J was trimmed by 8 bases and V by 1 base; bases with no gene match: 2. This CDR3 comprises 14 residues. The CDR3 region is CASSEGTGEEKLFF. CDR3 in DNA: TGTGCCAGCAGTGAAGGGACAGGGGAAGAAAAACTGTTTTTT.